The 28 T cell receptor beta chains below come from one sample, sequenced in a study of blood T cell repertoires in COVID-19. Clones were read by immunoSEQ multiplex PCR, and TCRdb kept only the in-frame ones, dropping some. The data hold under 250,000 clones, with around 86% observed a single time. The sample comprised peripheral blood. These receptors were obtained from a young man who had recovered from COVID-19.

The chain combines TRBV12-2 with TRBJ2-7; TRBD1 is taken as the D call from the table, unchecked against the DNA. TRBV12-2 is shown as a pseudogene. The CDR3 spans 15 residues. The CDR3 DNA reads TGTGCAAGTCGCCCCTCACCAGTTCTCTCCTACGAGCAGTACTTC. Translation: CASRPSPVLSYEQYF.

The chain joins TRBV4-2 to TRBJ1-1; 7 positions match TRBD1. This CDR3 has 13 residues. Germline loops: CDR1 LGHNA, CDR2 YNFKEQ. J gave up 3 bases and V 6 bases, and 4 bases lay outside the gene matches. The CDR3 DNA is TGTGCCAGCAGGCAGGGGGTGGACACTGAAGCTTTCTTT. Translated: CASRQGVDTEAFF.

The chain joins TRBV5-1 to TRBJ1-1, with a weak D call TRBD1 (6 bases). CDR1 and CDR2 (germline): SGHRS, YFSETQ. Trimming removed 2 bases at V and 1 base at J, with 12 bases between. This CDR3 has 15 amino acids. The CDR3 DNA reads as TGCGCCAGCAGCTTCCGGCAGGGGACGAACACTGAAGCTTTCTTT. This translates into CASSFRQGTNTEAFF. Filled out from reference TRBV5-1 and TRBJ1-1, the complete variable domain reads KAGVTQTPRYLIKTRGQQVTLSCSPISGHRSVSWYQQTPGQGLQFLFEYFSETQRNKGNFPGRFSGRQFSNSRSEMNVSTLELGDSALYLCASSFRQGTNTEAFFGQGTRLTVV.

This clone was counted a single time. This chain connects TRBV5-3 to TRBJ1-2; the D is unclear. TRBV5-3 is recorded as an ORF, its role being uncertain. The CDR3 runs 11 residues. The CDR3, as DNA: TGTGGACGAATACAGAGATATGGCTACACCTTC. Its translation is CGRIQRYGYTF.

The rearrangement links TRBV6-2 or TRBV6-3 to TRBJ1-5; the D is unclear. Germline V gene sequence: CDR1 MNHEY, CDR2 SVGEGT. V was pared by 6 bases and J by 4 bases, with 16 bases between. The CDR3 consists of 15 residues. This chain's CDR3 is CASSQEYVGNQPQHF. In nucleotides, the CDR3 is TGTGCCAGCAGCCAAGAATACGTCGGGAATCAGCCCCAGCATTTT.

The chain uses TRBV6-1 and TRBJ2-3, with 9 bases identical to TRBD1. Losses at the gene ends were 2 bases for V and 6 bases for J; bases not matched to a gene: 6. Germline V CDR1 and CDR2: MNHNS, SASEGT. CDR3 length: 15 residues. CDR3 amino acids: CASSESTGGADTQYF. CDR3 nucleotides: TGTGCCAGCAGTGAAAGCACAGGGGGCGCGGATACGCAGTATTTT.

This chain links TRBV7-8 with TRBJ2-7, with 12 nucleotides matching TRBD2. The trim removed 5 bases at V and 2 bases at J, leaving 4 bases unmatched. The length of the CDR3 is 15 residues. The germline V gene has CDR1 SGHVS and CDR2 FQNEAQ. CDR3 coding DNA: TGTGCCAGCAGCACGACTAGCGGGGGTGCCTACGAGCAGTACGTC. Translation gives CASSTTSGGAYEQYV.

This clone was seen more than once but under ten times. The chain has TRBV7-6 and TRBJ1-5; no firm D call. CDR3 length: 14 amino acids. Germline values: CDR1 SGHVS, CDR2 FNYEAQ. Trimming stripped 3 bases from V and 2 bases from J, with 8 bases between. In DNA, the CDR3 is TGTGCCAGCAGCTTGTCACTTGGCAATCAGCCCCAGCATTTT. Protein product: CASSLSLGNQPQHF. The full variable domain, with the rest looked up from reference TRBV7-6 and TRBJ1-5, is GAGVSQSPRYKVTKRGQDVALRCDPISGHVSLYWYRQALGQGPEFLTYFNYEAQQDKSGLPNDRFSAERPEGSISTLTIQRTEQRDSAMYRCASSLSLGNQPQHFGDGTRLSIL.

The genes are TRBV18 and TRBJ2-7, with D tentatively TRBD1 (5 bases). V was pared by 0 bases and J by 3 bases, with 12 bases between. The CDR3 sequence is 15 residues long. Germline CDR1 reads KGHSH; CDR2 reads LQKENI. CDR3 amino acids: CASSPPSSRGYEQYF. CDR3 sequence (DNA): TGTGCCAGCTCACCACCCTCGTCAAGGGGCTACGAGCAGTACTTC.

The rearrangement links TRBV4-1 to TRBJ1-6; 7 nucleotides match TRBD1. The germline gives CDR1 MGHRA, CDR2 YSYEKL. The V segment lost 5 bases and the J segment 5 bases; nucleotides outside the gene matches: 9. This CDR3 region has 16 residues. Here the CDR3 DNA reads TGCGCCAGCAGCATCCGACAGGGTCGAGATAATTCACCCCTCCACTTT. This gives the protein CASSIRQGRDNSPLHF.

This clone was counted between two and nine times. V gene TRBV10-1 combines with J gene TRBJ2-5; possible D gene TRBD1, 5 bases. V lost 4 bases to trimming and J lost 1 base, with 7 bases between them. The CDR3 sequence is 13 residues long. In germline, CDR1 is WNHNN, CDR2 SYGVQD (reference sequence). Here the CDR3 reads CASSADSQETQYF. CDR3 coding DNA: TGCGCCAGCAGTGCTGACAGCCAAGAGACCCAGTACTTC.

This clone was counted between two and nine times. The chain carries TRBV6-6 and TRBJ2-5, with 11 bases matching TRBD1. V shed 9 bases and J 5 bases; nucleotides not matched to a gene: 14. The length of the CDR3 is 16 residues. Germline CDR1 and CDR2: MNHNY and SVGAGI (reference sequence). The CDR3 DNA is TGTGCCAGGGGGATACGGACAGGGGGCGCCTGGGAGACCCAGTACTTC. Amino acid sequence: CARGIRTGGAWETQYF.

The chain joins TRBV12-3 or TRBV12-4 to TRBJ2-7; D ambiguous. Trimming left V 7 bases short and J 5 bases short, with 12 bases between. The CDR3 is made up of 12 amino acids. The CDR3 spells CASKKESDEQYF. The CDR3 nucleotides read TGTGCCAGCAAGAAAGAATCGGACGAGCAGTACTTC.

CDR3 in amino acids: CASSLSEAWSNQPQHF. The DNA of the CDR3 is TGTGCCAGCAGTTTAAGCGAAGCTTGGAGCAATCAGCCCCAGCATTTT. The chain joins TRBV28 to TRBJ1-5; D gene unclear. This CDR3 spans 16 amino acids. Trimming cost V 2 bases and J 1 base, with 12 bases left between them. Looked up from germline, CDR1 is MDHEN and CDR2 is SYDVKM. Filled out from reference TRBV28 and TRBJ1-5, the complete variable domain reads DVKVTQSSRYLVKRTGEKVFLECVQDMDHENMFWYRQDPGLGLRLIYFSYDVKMKEKGDIPEGYSVSREKKERFSLILESASTNQTSMYLCASSLSEAWSNQPQHFGDGTRLSIL.

This clone was detected only once. The chain has TRBV5-4 and TRBJ2-1, with 7 bases lining up with TRBD1. CDR1 is SGHNT, CDR2 YYREEE, per germline (reference sequence). V was clipped by 0 bases and J by 3 bases; unmatched bases: 3. The CDR3 contains 15 residues. The CDR3 here is CASSLGRGNYNEQFF. In nucleotides, the CDR3 is TGTGCCAGCAGCTTGGGCAGGGGGAACTACAATGAGCAGTTCTTC.

The genes are TRBV24-1 and TRBJ1-1; the D gene is possibly TRBD1 (6 bases). CDR1 KGHDR and CDR2 SFDVKD come from the germline V gene. The CDR3 runs 16 residues. V lost 4 bases and J lost 2, with 16 bases in between. CDR3 in DNA: TGTGCCACCAGTGAACAGGGAAGATGTAATAACACTGAAGCTTTCTTT. It yields the protein CATSEQGRCNNTEAFF.

The V call is TRBV9, the J call TRBJ2-1, with 8 bases matching TRBD2. The V and J ends lost 0 bases and 4 bases, in that order; junction bases with no gene match: 3. Germline V lookup: CDR1 SGDLS, CDR2 YYNGEE. CDR3 length: 15 amino acids. CDR3 in DNA: TGTGCCAGCAGCGTAGGGGGACTAGGATACAATGAGCAGTTCTTC. Translating it yields CASSVGGLGYNEQFF.

The V gene is TRBV14, the J gene TRBJ1-4, with a tentative D call TRBD1 (5 bases). This CDR3 is built from 14 residues. The V gene lost 4 bases and the J gene lost 7 bases, with 13 bases spanning the gap. CDR1 and CDR2 from the germline V gene are SGHDN and FVKESK. The CDR3 region is CASSPRQGREKLFF. The CDR3 DNA follows: TGTGCCAGCAGCCCCCGGCAGGGTCGTGAAAAACTGTTTTTT.

This clone was observed a few times. This chain connects TRBV9 to TRBJ2-5; D remains unclear. The CDR3 has 10 amino acids. V lost 6 bases and J lost 4, with 4 bases in between. Germline loops: CDR1 SGDLS, CDR2 YYNGEE. The CDR3 is CASISETQYF. The CDR3 region has the DNA TGTGCCAGCATCTCAGAGACCCAGTACTTC. Filled out from reference TRBV9 and TRBJ2-5, the complete variable domain reads DSGVTQTPKHLITATGQRVTLRCSPRSGDLSVYWYQQSLDQGLQFLIQYYNGEERAKGNILERFSAQQFPDLHSELNLSSLELGDSALYFCASISETQYFGPGTRLLVL.

CDR3 DNA sequence: TGTGCCAGCAGCTTAGGTACTTCGGGATCTGGAAACACCATATATTTT. This encodes CASSLGTSGSGNTIYF. The J gene is TRBJ1-3, the V gene TRBV11-3; D gene unclear. Germline V gene sequence: CDR1 SGHNT, CDR2 YENEEA. CDR3 size: 16 residues. V gave up 1 base and J gave up 1 base, with 11 bases separating them.

V gene TRBV6-5 combines with J gene TRBJ2-1, with D unresolved. The CDR3 covers 14 residues. Germline-derived CDR1 and CDR2 are MNHEY and SVGAGI. V was cut by 0 bases and J by 7 bases, with 10 bases left in between. CDR3 nucleotides: TGTGCCAGCAGTTACTCCTGGCAGTTGAATGAGCAGTTCTTC. Protein: CASSYSWQLNEQFF.

The chain has TRBV5-6 and TRBJ2-7; D call uncertain. Germline CDR1 and CDR2: SGHDT and YYEEEE. V lost 1 base and J 2 bases, leaving 10 bases between the germline ends. The length of the CDR3 is 14 residues. CDR3 in DNA: TGTGCCAGCAGCTTGAAGGCAACTACCTACGAGCAGTACTTC. Amino acids: CASSLKATTYEQYF.

The V call is TRBV5-8, the J call TRBJ2-5; 7 positions match TRBD2. The CDR3 length is 16 residues. The germline V gene encodes CDR1 SGHTS and CDR2 YDEGEE. Unmatched junction bases numbered 11, after V lost 4 bases and J lost 2 bases. CDR3 sequence: CASSRQPLAVQETQYF. The CDR3 DNA follows: TGTGCCAGCAGCCGCCAGCCTCTAGCGGTACAAGAGACCCAGTACTTC.

The genes are TRBV19 and TRBJ2-5; D might be TRBD1 (6 bases). The CDR3 length is 15 residues. The ends were cut back, 4 bases at V and 3 bases at J, with 15 bases in the middle. The V gene's germline CDR1 is LNHDA and CDR2 SQIVND (reference sequence). The CDR3 protein is CASSRIGTGKETQYF. As DNA, the CDR3 is TGTGCCAGTAGTAGAATAGGAACAGGGAAAGAGACCCAGTACTTC. Variable domain in full (rest from reference TRBV19 and TRBJ2-5): DGGITQSPKYLFRKEGQNVTLSCEQNLNHDAMYWYRQDPGQGLRLIYYSQIVNDFQKGDIAEGYSVSREKKESFPLTVTSAQKNPTAFYLCASSRIGTGKETQYFGPGTRLLVL.

The chain links TRBV7-3 to TRBJ2-3; TRBD2 matches 7 bases. CDR3 length equals 13 residues. J lost 6 bases, V lost 4 bases, and 4 bases had no gene match. From germline, CDR1 is SGHTA and CDR2 FQGTGA. CDR3 in DNA: TGTGCCAGCAGCTCGCTGGGGGGGGATACGCAGTATTTT. Protein sequence: CASSSLGGDTQYF.

This chain joins TRBV27 and TRBJ2-5; D perhaps matches TRBD1 (6 bases). This CDR3 has 15 amino acids. V shed 3 bases and J shed 5 bases, with 16 bases lying between them. CDR1 and CDR2 from the germline V gene are MNHEY and SMNVEV (reference sequence). The chain's CDR3 is CASSFIGDITETQYF. CDR3 coding DNA: TGTGCCAGCAGTTTCATCGGGGACATAACCGAGACCCAGTACTTC.

Regarding this clone: At one end, the junction sequence differs from germline, possibly due to a read error. The genes are TRBV6-5 and TRBJ1-2, with 8 bases that match TRBD1. Germline CDR1 is MNHEY and CDR2 is SVGAGI. The CDR3 covers 14 residues. The CDR3 DNA sequence: TGTGCCAGCAGTGACTCGACAGGGGCCTATGGCTACACCTTC. Encoded protein: CASSDSTGAYGYTF.

This clone has a single count. The CDR3 DNA reads TGTGCCAGCAGCTTGCTCAGGGGGGTCTATGGCTACACCTTC. Its translation is CASSLLRGVYGYTF. The genes are TRBV5-4 and TRBJ1-2; 7 bases agree with TRBD1. Germline V CDR1 and CDR2: SGHNT, YYREEE (reference sequence). CDR3 size: 14 residues. J gave up 4 bases and V 1 base, and 4 bases lay outside the gene matches.